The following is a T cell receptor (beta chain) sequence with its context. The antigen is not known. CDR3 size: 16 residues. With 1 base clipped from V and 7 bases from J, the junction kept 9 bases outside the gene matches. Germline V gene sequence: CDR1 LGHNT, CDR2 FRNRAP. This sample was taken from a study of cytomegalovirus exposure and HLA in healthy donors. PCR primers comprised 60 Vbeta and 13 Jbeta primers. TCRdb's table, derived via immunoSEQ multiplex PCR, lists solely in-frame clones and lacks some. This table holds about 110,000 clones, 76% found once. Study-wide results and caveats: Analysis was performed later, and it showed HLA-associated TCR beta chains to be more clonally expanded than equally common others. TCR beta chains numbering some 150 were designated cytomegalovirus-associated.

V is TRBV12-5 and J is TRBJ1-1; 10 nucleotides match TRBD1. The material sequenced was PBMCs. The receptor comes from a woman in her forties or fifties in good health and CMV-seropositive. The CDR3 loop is CASGLGSGTGEDEAFF. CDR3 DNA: TGTGCTAGTGGTTTGGGCTCCGGGACAGGGGAAGATGAAGCTTTCTTT.